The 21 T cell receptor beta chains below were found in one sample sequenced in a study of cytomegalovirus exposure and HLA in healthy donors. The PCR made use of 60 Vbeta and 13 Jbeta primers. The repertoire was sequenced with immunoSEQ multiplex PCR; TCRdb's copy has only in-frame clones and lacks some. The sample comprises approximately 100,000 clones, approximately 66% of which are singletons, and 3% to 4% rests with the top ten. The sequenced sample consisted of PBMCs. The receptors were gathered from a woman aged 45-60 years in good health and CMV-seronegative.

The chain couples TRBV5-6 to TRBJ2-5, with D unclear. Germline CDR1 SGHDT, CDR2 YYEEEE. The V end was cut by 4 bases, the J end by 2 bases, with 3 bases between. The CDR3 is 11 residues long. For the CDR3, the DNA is TGTGCCAGCAGCCCTCAAGAGACCCAGTACTTC. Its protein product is CASSPQETQYF.

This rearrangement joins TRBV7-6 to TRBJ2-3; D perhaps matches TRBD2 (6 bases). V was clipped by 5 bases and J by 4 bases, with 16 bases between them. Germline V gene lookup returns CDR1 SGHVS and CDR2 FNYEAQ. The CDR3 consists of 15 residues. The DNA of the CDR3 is TGTGCCAGCAGCCCCATGACGGGAGTCGCAGATACGCAGTATTTT. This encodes CASSPMTGVADTQYF.

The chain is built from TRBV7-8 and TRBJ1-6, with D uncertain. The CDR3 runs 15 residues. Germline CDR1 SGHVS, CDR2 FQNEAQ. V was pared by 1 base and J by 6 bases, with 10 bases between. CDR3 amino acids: CASSLGRESNSPLHF. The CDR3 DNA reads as TGTGCCAGCAGCTTAGGCCGGGAGTCTAATTCACCCCTCCACTTT.

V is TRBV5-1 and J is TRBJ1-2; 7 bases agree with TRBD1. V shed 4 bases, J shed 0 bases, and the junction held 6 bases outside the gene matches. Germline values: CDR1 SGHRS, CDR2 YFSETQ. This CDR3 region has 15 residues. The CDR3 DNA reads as TGCGCCAGCAGCCCCGGACAGGCTTCTAACTATGGCTACACCTTC. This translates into CASSPGQASNYGYTF.

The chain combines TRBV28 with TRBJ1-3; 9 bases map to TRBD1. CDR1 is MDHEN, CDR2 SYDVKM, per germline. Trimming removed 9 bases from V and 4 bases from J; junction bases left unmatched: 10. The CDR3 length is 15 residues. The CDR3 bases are TGTGCCAGTGGCCTACAGGGGGCGAGCGGAAACACCATATATTTT. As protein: CASGLQGASGNTIYF. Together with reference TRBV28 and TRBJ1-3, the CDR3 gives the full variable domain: DVKVTQSSRYLVKRTGEKVFLECVQDMDHENMFWYRQDPGLGLRLIYFSYDVKMKEKGDIPEGYSVSREKKERFSLILESASTNQTSMYLCASGLQGASGNTIYFGEGSWLTVV.

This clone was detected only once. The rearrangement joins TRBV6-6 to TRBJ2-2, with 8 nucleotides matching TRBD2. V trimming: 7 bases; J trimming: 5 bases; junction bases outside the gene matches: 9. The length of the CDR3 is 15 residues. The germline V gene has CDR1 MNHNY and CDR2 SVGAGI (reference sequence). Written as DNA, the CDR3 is TGTGCCAGCATTCAAGCGGGAGTGTTTACCGGGGAGCTGTTTTTT. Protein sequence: CASIQAGVFTGELFF.

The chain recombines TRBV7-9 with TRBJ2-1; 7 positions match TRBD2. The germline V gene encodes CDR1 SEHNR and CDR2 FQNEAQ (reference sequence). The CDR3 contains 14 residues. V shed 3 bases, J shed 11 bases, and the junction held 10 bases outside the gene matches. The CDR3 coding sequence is TGTGCCAGCAGCTTGGCGGGGAGAAGCGGGAAGCAGTTCTTC. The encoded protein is CASSLAGRSGKQFF.

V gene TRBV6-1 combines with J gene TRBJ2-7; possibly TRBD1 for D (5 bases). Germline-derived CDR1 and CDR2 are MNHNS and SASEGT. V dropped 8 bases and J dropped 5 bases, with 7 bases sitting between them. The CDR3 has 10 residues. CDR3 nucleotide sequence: TGTGCCAGCCGCAGGGACGAGCAGTACTTC. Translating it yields CASRRDEQYF.

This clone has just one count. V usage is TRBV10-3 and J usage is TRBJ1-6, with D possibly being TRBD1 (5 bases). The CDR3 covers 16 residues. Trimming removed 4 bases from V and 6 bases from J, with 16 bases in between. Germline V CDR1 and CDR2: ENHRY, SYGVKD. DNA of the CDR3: TGTGCCATCAGTGTATCGGGGGAACTCAGTAATTCACCCCTCCACTTT. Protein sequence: CAISVSGELSNSPLHF.

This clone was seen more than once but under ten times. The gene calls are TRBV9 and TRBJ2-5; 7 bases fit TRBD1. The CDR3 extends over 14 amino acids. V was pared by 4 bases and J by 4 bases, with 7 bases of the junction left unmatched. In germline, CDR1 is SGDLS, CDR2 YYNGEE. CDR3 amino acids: CASSPRTGLETQYF. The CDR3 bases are TGTGCCAGCAGCCCCCGGACAGGCCTAGAGACCCAGTACTTC.

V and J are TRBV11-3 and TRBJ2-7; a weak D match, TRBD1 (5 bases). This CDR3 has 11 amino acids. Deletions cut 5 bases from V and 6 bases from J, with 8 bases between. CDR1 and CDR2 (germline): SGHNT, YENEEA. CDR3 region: CASSHQGEQYF. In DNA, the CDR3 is TGTGCCAGCAGCCATCAGGGCGAGCAGTACTTC.

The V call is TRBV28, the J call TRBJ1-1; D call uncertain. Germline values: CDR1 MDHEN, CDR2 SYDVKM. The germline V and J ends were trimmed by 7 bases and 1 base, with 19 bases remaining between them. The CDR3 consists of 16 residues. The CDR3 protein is CASTSRFGPKNTEAFF. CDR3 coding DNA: TGTGCCAGCACCTCGCGCTTTGGGCCGAAGAACACTGAAGCTTTCTTT. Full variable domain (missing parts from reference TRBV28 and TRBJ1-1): DVKVTQSSRYLVKRTGEKVFLECVQDMDHENMFWYRQDPGLGLRLIYFSYDVKMKEKGDIPEGYSVSREKKERFSLILESASTNQTSMYLCASTSRFGPKNTEAFFGQGTRLTVV.

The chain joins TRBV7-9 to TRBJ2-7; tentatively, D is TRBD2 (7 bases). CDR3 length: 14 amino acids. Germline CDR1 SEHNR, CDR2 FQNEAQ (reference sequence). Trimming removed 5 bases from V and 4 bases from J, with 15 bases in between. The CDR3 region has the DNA TGTGCCAGCAGCCAGGGGAGGGGGAAGTACGAGCAGTACTTC. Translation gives CASSQGRGKYEQYF.

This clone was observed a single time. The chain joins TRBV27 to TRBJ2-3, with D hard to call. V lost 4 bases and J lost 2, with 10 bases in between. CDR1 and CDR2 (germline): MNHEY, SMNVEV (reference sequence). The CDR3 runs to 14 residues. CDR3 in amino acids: CASSSLRHTDTQYF. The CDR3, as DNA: TGTGCCAGCAGTTCCCTCCGACACACAGATACGCAGTATTTT.

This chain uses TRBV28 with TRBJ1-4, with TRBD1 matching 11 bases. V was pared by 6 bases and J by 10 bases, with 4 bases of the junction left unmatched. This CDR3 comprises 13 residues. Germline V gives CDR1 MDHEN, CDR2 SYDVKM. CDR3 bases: TGTGCCAGCAGAGGACAGGGGGCAGGAAAACTGTTTTTT. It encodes CASRGQGAGKLFF.

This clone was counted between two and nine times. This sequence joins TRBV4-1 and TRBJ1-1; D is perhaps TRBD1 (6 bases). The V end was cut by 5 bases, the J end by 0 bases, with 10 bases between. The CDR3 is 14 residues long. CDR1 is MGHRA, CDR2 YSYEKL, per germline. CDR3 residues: CASSERTVNTEAFF. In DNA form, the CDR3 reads TGCGCCAGCAGCGAGAGGACAGTGAACACTGAAGCTTTCTTT.

DNA for the CDR3: TGTGCCCCAAGAGACAGGGAGTGGCCCTATGGCTACACCTTC. This translates into CAPRDREWPYGYTF. The gene calls are TRBV10-3 and TRBJ1-2; 7 bases line up with TRBD1. The CDR3 is 14 amino acids. Germline V CDR1 and CDR2: ENHRY, SYGVKD. The junction had 13 bases not matched to a gene; V was cut back by 11 bases and J by 4 bases.

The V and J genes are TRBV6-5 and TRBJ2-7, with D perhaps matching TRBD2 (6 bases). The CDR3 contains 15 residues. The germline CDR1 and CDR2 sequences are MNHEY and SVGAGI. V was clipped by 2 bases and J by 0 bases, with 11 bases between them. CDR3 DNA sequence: TGTGCCAGCAGTTACGGCCCGGAGGGCTCCTACGAGCAGTACTTC. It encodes CASSYGPEGSYEQYF.

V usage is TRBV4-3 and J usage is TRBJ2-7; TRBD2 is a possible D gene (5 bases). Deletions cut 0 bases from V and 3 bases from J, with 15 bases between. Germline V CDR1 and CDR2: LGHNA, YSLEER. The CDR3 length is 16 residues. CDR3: CASSQDWAGANYEQYF. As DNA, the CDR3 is TGCGCCAGCAGCCAAGATTGGGCGGGTGCGAACTACGAGCAGTACTTC.

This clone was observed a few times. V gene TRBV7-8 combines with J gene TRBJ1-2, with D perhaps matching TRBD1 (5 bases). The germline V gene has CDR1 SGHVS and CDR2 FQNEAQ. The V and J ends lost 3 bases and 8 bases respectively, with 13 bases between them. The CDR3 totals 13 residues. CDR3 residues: CASSLGLTSGYTF. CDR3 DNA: TGTGCCAGCAGCTTGGGACTCACCAGCGGCTACACCTTC.

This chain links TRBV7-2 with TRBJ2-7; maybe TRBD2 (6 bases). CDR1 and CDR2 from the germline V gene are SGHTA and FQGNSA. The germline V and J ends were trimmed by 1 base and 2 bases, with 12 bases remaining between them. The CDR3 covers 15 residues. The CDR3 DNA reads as TGTGCCAGCAGCTTAGTCGGGGACTCGACCTACGAGCAGTACTTC. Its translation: CASSLVGDSTYEQYF.